This TCR beta chain was identified in a study of T-cell reconstitution after alpha-beta-depleted transplantation in children listed by TCRdb under 2016. A note on the overall study: Using TCR repertoire profiling, the study followed T-cell immune reconstitution in a quantitative way in children after TCRalphabeta/CD19-depleted allogeneic hematopoietic cell transplantation. Results and caveats for the whole study, not just this receptor: The apparently early alphabetaT-cell count recovery about two months after transplant was reportedly dependent on only several hundred rapidly expanded clones derived from non-depleted graft cells. In some patients, the high TCRbeta diversity seen at day 60 was put down to recipient T cells and intrathymic progenitors that had survived conditioning. The frequencies of hyperexpanded clones fell over the following months, and after one year, T-cell counts and TCRbeta diversity were mostly attributed to newly produced T cells.

This clonotype occurred a few times. Its antigen is unknown. No base quality information exists; no much larger clone differs at one position. The library was produced with PCR. TCRdb shows the sequencer as Illumina HiSeq 2500. To normalize quantification of the TCRbeta repertoire, the TCR libraries were built with molecular barcoding that relied on unique molecular identifiers. The public reads were quality trimmed at Q25 with fastp and then assembled into clones with MiXCR by TCRdb, keeping productive beta chains. Rows are combined by CDR3 protein, so each entry shows the most common genes and DNA. The sample contains about 870,000 distinct CDR3 sequences, about 15% of them found a single time. Of the sample, under 6% is held by the ten largest clones. V is cut back by 6 bases and J by 0 bases, with 2 bases in the junction unmatched. Spanning cysteine to phenylalanine, the CDR3 consists of 16 amino acids. The read is trimmed to its CDR3 DNA, 48 bases read in frame from base 1. CDR1 and CDR2 (KGHDR, SFDVKD) derive from the germline V gene.

In the paper's terms, the treatment or condition label means: allogeneic hematopoietic cell transplantation with graft depleted of TCRalphabeta T cells and CD19 B cells. The transplant recipients were children given TCRalphabeta/CD19-depleted allogeneic hematopoietic cell grafts. The chain links TRBV24-1 with TRBJ2-1, and TRBD2 matches 12 of the central bases. The receptor comes from a male patient aged 5 to 17 who had a stem cell transplant for acute lymphoblastic leukemia, so the T cells may come from the graft donor. The starting material was PBMCs, mostly from graft donor cells, obtained 360 days after TCRalphabeta/CD19-depleted stem cell transplant. The CDR3 amino acid sequence is: CATSLAGGSSYNEQFF. The DNA reads TGTGCCACCAGTCTAGCGGGAGGGAGCTCCTACAATGAGCAGTTCTTC.